The 28 T cell receptor beta chains reported below all come from one sample, sequenced in a study of T cell clonality in common variable immunodeficiency. TCRdb keeps only in-frame clones here, not all; method: immunoSEQ multiplex PCR. This repertoire holds about 35,000 clones, and none appear only once. The sample comprised peripheral blood mononuclear cells. Receptors were obtained from a person between 18 and 75 years old in good health.

This clone was observed at least ten times. With the read ending 3 residues before the CDR3 end, the germline J gene is used to fill in that end. This sequence joins TRBV20-1 and TRBJ2-5, with D tentatively TRBD1 or TRBD2 (5 bases each). Germline assignment: CDR1 DFQATT and CDR2 SNEGSKA (reference sequence). The ends were cut back, 0 bases at V and 4 bases at J, with 12 bases in the middle. The CDR3 length is 14 residues. CDR3 sequence: CSARDQGGGETQYF. The sequenced part of the CDR3 DNA is TGCAGTGCTAGAGATCAGGGTGGAGGAGAGACC.

Many counts were recorded for this clone. The CDR3 extends 3 residues past the end of the read, so its final part is completed from the germline J gene. The genes are TRBV11-2 and TRBJ2-7, with TRBD1 as a possible D gene (6 bases). The CDR3 runs 15 residues. The ends were cut back, 2 bases at V and 5 bases at J, with 16 bases in the middle. The germline V gene has CDR1 SGHAT and CDR2 FQNNGV. CDR3: CASSLTRQGRNEQYF. The covered CDR3 bases are TGTGCCAGCAGCTTAACAAGGCAGGGGAGAAACGAG.

There are many counts of this clone. The observed sequence ends 3 residues before the CDR3 terminus, with the missing tail filled in from the germline J gene. This chain joins TRBV29-1 and TRBJ2-7; 11 bases agree with TRBD2. Looked up from germline, CDR1 is SQVTM and CDR2 is ANQGSEA. CDR3 length: 18 residues. The V gene end was trimmed by 5 bases and the J gene end by 0 bases; junction bases not matched to a gene: 15. The sequenced CDR3 bases are TGCAGCGTTCAGATAAGCAGGACTAGCGGGCCCTCCTCCTACGAG. This gives the protein CSVQISRTSGPSSYE. The CDR3 in its entirety is CSVQISRTSGPSSYEQYF.

This clone was counted between two and nine times. The CDR3 end lies 3 residues beyond the end of the read and is filled in from the germline J gene. The rearrangement joins TRBV18 to TRBJ1-2; TRBD1 aligns across 7 bases. The CDR3 sequence is 15 residues long. Germline V gene sequence: CDR1 KGHSH, CDR2 LQKENI. CDR3 DNA (partial): TGTGCCACCTCGACTTGGGGACAGAACACAGATACC. Its translation: CATSTWGQNTDT. The whole CDR3 sequence reads CATSTWGQNTDTYTF.

This clone was picked up many times. The CDR3 extends 3 residues past the end of the read, so its final part is completed from the germline J gene. J is TRBJ2-3 and V is TRBV7-6; 9 positions match TRBD2. V lost 1 base to trimming and J lost 4 bases; unmatched junction nucleotides: 12. CDR3 length: 18 residues. Germline loops: CDR1 SGHVS, CDR2 FNYEAQ. CDR3 DNA (partial): TGTGCCAGCAGCTTAGGGGGTTGGGTAGCGGGAGAACCAGATACG. It specifies CASSLGGWVAGEPDT. The whole CDR3 is CASSLGGWVAGEPDTQYF. Full variable domain (outside the CDR3, taken from reference TRBV7-6 and TRBJ2-3): GAGVSQSPRYKVTKRGQDVALRCDPISGHVSLYWYRQALGQGPEFLTYFNYEAQQDKSGLPNDRFSAERPEGSISTLTIQRTEQRDSAMYRCASSLGGWVAGEPDTQYFGPGTRLTVL.

Points on this clone: The observed sequence ends 3 residues before the CDR3 terminus, with the missing tail filled in from the germline J gene. V usage is TRBV6-2 or TRBV6-3 and J usage is TRBJ1-2; unclear D gene. This CDR3 contains 16 residues. CDR1 is MNHEY, CDR2 SVGEGT, per germline. This CDR3 reads CASSPRIAGGSYDYTF. The CDR3 DNA, read in part, is TGTGCCAGCAGTCCTCGGATAGCGGGAGGGTCCTACGAC.

In this sample, this clone turned up many times. The CDR3 end falls 3 residues outside the read, so it is completed with the germline J gene. V and J are TRBV2 and TRBJ2-5; the match to TRBD2 covers 14 bases. The CDR3 is 15 residues long. Germline V gene lookup returns CDR1 SNHLY and CDR2 FYNNEI. V lost 6 bases, J lost 3 bases, and 3 bases stayed unmatched. The CDR3 is CASSRGLAGEETQYF. The CDR3 bases that were read are TGTGCCAGCAGCCGGGGACTAGCGGGAGAAGAGACC. The variable domain in full, completed from reference TRBV2 and TRBJ2-5, reads EPEVTQTPSHQVTQMGQEVILRCVPISNHLYFYWYRQILGQKVEFLVSFYNNEISEKSEIFDDQFSVERPDGSNFTLKIRSTKLEDSAMYFCASSRGLAGEETQYFGPGTRLLVL.

This clone was counted ten times or more. The read gets to within 3 residues of the CDR3 end, and the germline J gene fills in the rest. This chain uses TRBV7-3 with TRBJ2-1, with TRBD1 matching 7 bases. Germline lookup yields CDR1 SGHTA and CDR2 FQGTGA. J lost 9 bases, V lost 5 bases, and 10 bases had no gene match. The CDR3 length is 14 residues. CDR3 DNA, as far as it was read: TGTGCCAGCAGCCCCTCGACAGGGTCTGCTGAG. It yields the protein CASSPSTGSAE. The entire CDR3 reads CASSPSTGSAEQFF.

Details on this clone: Germline and junction disagree at one end, which may indicate a read error. This sample also contains other DNA sequences that code for the same CDR3. The CDR3 sequence: CASSLRQQPTPLSGNTIYF. CDR3 DNA, as far as it was read: TGTGCCAGTAGTCTCCGACAGCAGCCTACGCCACTCTCTGGAAACACT. This rearrangement joins TRBV19 to TRBJ1-3, with a weak D call TRBD1 (5 bases). Coverage ceases 3 residues before the CDR3 finishes, and the germline J gene fills in the end. The CDR3 contains 19 residues. Germline CDR1 LNHDA, CDR2 SQIVND (reference sequence).

Ten or more counts support this clone. The CDR3 goes on 3 residues after the read ends, and that part is filled in from the germline J gene. This CDR3 is also generated by other DNA sequences in the sample. The chain links TRBV30 to TRBJ2-3, with a tentative D call TRBD1 (6 bases). The CDR3 has 13 amino acids. V shed 7 bases and J shed 2 bases, with 13 bases lying between them. Germline V gene lookup returns CDR1 GTSNPN and CDR2 SVGIG (reference sequence). CDR3 amino acids: CASGHRSTDTQYF. The DNA read from the CDR3 is TGTGCCTCGGGACACCGCTCCACAGATACG.

A word on this clone: Just one base apart from a much larger clone, this may be a read error. The read comes to an end 3 residues before the CDR3 does, leaving the germline J gene to fill in the end. V and J are TRBV7-2 and TRBJ1-4; D is possibly TRBD1 (5 bases). Germline CDR1 SGHTA, CDR2 FQGNSA. CDR3 length: 15 amino acids. This CDR3 reads CASSARGAGANVLFF. CDR3 DNA (partial): TGTGCCAGCAGCGCTAGAGGGGCTGGGGCCAACGTA.

This clone was detected ten times or more. The CDR3 end is not reached by the read, which stops 3 residues before it; the germline J gene fills it in. This sample also contains other DNA sequences that code for the same CDR3. The J gene is TRBJ1-3, the V gene TRBV20-1, with 9 bases matching TRBD1. CDR3 length equals 14 residues. Germline V gene sequence: CDR1 DFQATT, CDR2 SNEGSKA (reference sequence). Trimming took 4 bases from V and 4 from J; bases not matched to a gene: 5. Here the CDR3 reads CSATQGAPGNTIYF. The CDR3 bases that were read are TGCAGTGCTACACAGGGGGCTCCAGGAAACACC.

This clone appeared many times. The observed sequence ends 3 residues before the CDR3 terminus, with the missing tail filled in from the germline J gene. The chain employs TRBV4-2 and TRBJ1-2, with D perhaps TRBD1 (5 bases). V lost 0 bases to trimming and J lost 6 bases, with 11 bases between them. The CDR3 sequence is 14 residues long. Germline loops: CDR1 LGHNA, CDR2 YNFKEQ. CDR3 bases read: TGTGCCAGCAGCCAAGATCGGGGGGTTGATGGC. This gives the protein CASSQDRGVDG. From start to end, the CDR3 is CASSQDRGVDGYTF.

This clone has a count of ten or more. With the read ending 3 residues before the CDR3 end, the germline J gene is used to fill in that end. V gene TRBV5-3 combines with J gene TRBJ1-4; 9 bases agree with TRBD1. TRBV5-3 is an ORF; its function is uncertain. The CDR3 runs to 15 residues. After removal of 3 bases from V and 4 bases from J, the junction contained 4 bases not matched to a gene. The CDR3 sequence is CARSSGDRVNEKLFF. Partial CDR3 DNA: TGTGCCAGAAGCTCCGGGGACAGGGTTAATGAAAAA.

At least ten counts were recorded for this clone. The DNA ends 3 residues before the CDR3 does, and the rest of the CDR3 is filled in from the germline J gene. The chain joins TRBV12-3 or TRBV12-4 to TRBJ2-2; weak D call: TRBD1 (6 bases). The CDR3 contains 16 residues. Trimming took off 6 bases at V and 4 bases at J, with 18 bases between the two ends. The part of the CDR3 DNA that was read is TGTGCCAGCAGGCTAACAGGGAGTAGGACCACCGGGGAG. Amino acids: CASRLTGSRTTGE. The CDR3 reads in full as CASRLTGSRTTGELFF.

This clone was seen ten or more times. The read ends 3 residues before the CDR3 terminus; that terminus is restored from the germline J gene. This chain connects TRBV30 to TRBJ2-5; a possible D gene is TRBD1 (5 bases). Trimming cost V 0 bases and J 4 bases, with 18 bases left between them. CDR1 and CDR2 from the germline V gene are GTSNPN and SVGIG (reference sequence). This CDR3 is built from 16 residues. The CDR3 DNA, read in part, is TGTGCCTGGAGTGTAATTCGAGCAGGGCCGCGAGAGACC. Its protein product is CAWSVIRAGPRET. The whole CDR3 protein reads CAWSVIRAGPRETQYF.

This clone was detected ten times or more. CDR3 residues: CASSFGSYEQYF. The sequenced CDR3 bases are TGTGCCAGCAGCTTTGGCAGCTACGAG. The chain employs TRBV11-2 and TRBJ2-7, with D uncertain. The read ends 3 residues before the CDR3 terminus; that terminus is restored from the germline J gene. The CDR3 extends over 12 amino acids. V shed 3 bases and J shed 3 bases, with 6 bases lying between them. Germline V gene lookup returns CDR1 SGHAT and CDR2 FQNNGV.

This clone was observed many times. Read coverage stops 3 residues before the CDR3 terminus; the germline J gene supplies the remainder. The chain combines TRBV7-9 with TRBJ1-1, with 7 positions matching TRBD1. Germline V gene data show CDR1 as SEHNR and CDR2 as FQNEAQ (reference sequence). V lost 6 bases to trimming and J lost 5 bases; unmatched junction nucleotides: 9. The CDR3 is 14 amino acids. The covered CDR3 bases are TGTGCCAGCAGTCCCGACAGGGTTGGAACTGAA. Translating gives CASSPDRVGTE. The whole CDR3 reads CASSPDRVGTEAFF.

This clone was seen repeatedly, ten times or more. Read coverage stops 3 residues before the CDR3 terminus; the germline J gene supplies the remainder. This chain joins TRBV10-3 and TRBJ2-5; 9 positions match TRBD2. J gave up 2 bases and V 6 bases, and 16 bases lay outside the gene matches. This CDR3 contains 18 residues. CDR1 is ENHRY and CDR2 is SYGVKD in the germline V gene. CDR3 bases read: TGTGCCATCAGAATAGGGGCTAGCGGGATCGGTGGACAAGAGACC. It codes for CAIRIGASGIGGQET. The full CDR3 is CAIRIGASGIGGQETQYF.

This clone was seen ten or more times. The read finishes 3 residues shy of the CDR3 end, and the germline J gene is used to complete it. The rearrangement joins TRBV20-1 to TRBJ1-5, with D possibly being TRBD1 (5 bases). V was clipped by 1 base and J by 7 bases, with 14 bases between them. The CDR3 totals 14 residues. Germline loops: CDR1 DFQATT, CDR2 SNEGSKA (reference sequence). The CDR3 sequence: CSARAGQGAQPQHF. Incomplete CDR3 DNA: TGCAGTGCTAGAGCCGGGCAGGGTGCCCAGCCC.

This clone showed up many times. CDR3 amino acids: CSARVNLRGMNTEAFF. The CDR3 DNA, read in part, is TGCAGTGCTAGAGTTAACCTCAGGGGGATGAACACTGAA. The gene calls are TRBV20-1 and TRBJ1-1, with 7 nucleotides matching TRBD1. The CDR3 extends 3 residues past the end of the read, so its final part is completed from the germline J gene. The junction had 8 bases not matched to a gene; V was cut back by 1 base and J by 0 bases. Germline CDR1 reads DFQATT; CDR2 reads SNEGSKA (reference sequence). This CDR3 contains 16 residues.

This clone occurred many times. The CDR3 end falls 3 residues outside the read, so it is completed with the germline J gene. The chain joins TRBV7-9 to TRBJ2-1; TRBD1 might be the D (6 bases). Germline CDR1 SEHNR, CDR2 FQNEAQ (reference sequence). The V and J ends lost 5 bases and 5 bases respectively, with 13 bases between them. The CDR3 runs to 14 residues. CDR3 DNA (partial): TGTGCCAGCAGCCCCCGGTCAGGGGACAATGAG. Translated, it gives CASSPRSGDNE. The whole CDR3 region reads CASSPRSGDNEQFF. The full variable domain, with the rest looked up from reference TRBV7-9 and TRBJ2-1, is DTGVSQNPRHKITKRGQNVTFRCDPISEHNRLYWYRQTLGQGPEFLTYFQNEAQLEKSRLLSDRFSAERPKGSFSTLEIQRTEQGDSAMYLCASSPRSGDNEQFFGPGTRLTVL.

This clone was observed many times. The CDR3 end falls 3 residues outside the read, so it is completed with the germline J gene. The same CDR3 is also encoded by other DNA sequences in this sample. The genes are TRBV5-4 and TRBJ1-2; the D is unclear. The CDR3 is 14 amino acids. V was clipped by 5 bases and J by 0 bases, with 11 bases between them. Per the germline V gene, CDR1 is SGHNT and CDR2 is YYREEE (reference sequence). This chain's CDR3 is CASSWTGTNYGYTF. The sequenced part of the CDR3 DNA is TGTGCCAGCAGTTGGACGGGGACTAACTATGGC.

This clone was recorded many times. The read is 3 residues too short to cover the CDR3 end, so that end is filled in from the germline J gene. V is TRBV19 and J is TRBJ1-1; unclear D gene. CDR3 length: 13 amino acids. Trimming took 5 bases from V and 2 from J, leaving 9 bases between them. Germline-derived CDR1 and CDR2 are LNHDA and SQIVND (reference sequence). The DNA read from the CDR3 is TGTGCCAGTAGTGGGCAGGAAAACACTGAA. Protein product: CASSGQENTE. The entire CDR3 is CASSGQENTEAFF.

This clone was counted only a few times. At one end the junction does not follow the germline gene, possibly because of a read error. The read halts 3 residues ahead of the CDR3 end, with the missing end drawn from the germline J gene. Other DNA sequences in the sample encode the same CDR3. The genes are TRBV7-8 and TRBJ1-3; D is unclear. CDR3 length: 15 residues. In germline, CDR1 is SGHVS, CDR2 FQNEAQ. This chain's CDR3 is CASSLRAISGNTIYF. The covered CDR3 bases are TGTGCCAGCAGCTTGAGGGCAATCTCTGGAAACACT.

This clone was observed many times. The read terminates 3 residues ahead of where the CDR3 ends, so the germline J gene completes it. J is TRBJ1-1 and V is TRBV18, with 11 bases matching TRBD1. This CDR3 has 15 amino acids. V lost 3 bases, J lost 5 bases, and 5 bases stayed unmatched. The germline V gene has CDR1 KGHSH and CDR2 LQKENI. The CDR3 loop is CASSPQGQGGTEAFF. The CDR3 DNA, read in part, is TGTGCCAGCTCACCCCAGGGACAGGGGGGAACTGAA.

This clone occurred many times. The DNA ends 3 residues before the CDR3 does, and the rest of the CDR3 is filled in from the germline J gene. This chain joins TRBV20-1 and TRBJ2-3; TRBD1 might be the D (5 bases). Trimming removed 2 bases from V and 2 bases from J, with 14 bases in between. Germline lookup yields CDR1 DFQATT and CDR2 SNEGSKA (reference sequence). The CDR3 runs 15 residues. The CDR3 loop is CSARIGDGFTDTQYF. CDR3 bases read: TGCAGTGCTAGAATAGGGGATGGTTTCACAGATACG.

Many counts were recorded for this clone. Coverage ceases 3 residues before the CDR3 finishes, and the germline J gene fills in the end. This chain links TRBV20-1 with TRBJ2-7; TRBD1 matches at 10 bases. CDR1 and CDR2 from the germline V gene are DFQATT and SNEGSKA (reference sequence). This CDR3 is built from 14 residues. V gave up 6 bases and J gave up 0 bases; unmatched junction bases: 5. CDR3 bases read: TGCAGTGCAGGGGGACAGGGGAGCTCCTACGAG. Protein sequence: CSAGGQGSSYE. The full CDR3 sequence reads CSAGGQGSSYEQYF.